The rows below give T cell receptor beta chains drawn from one sample of a study of long-term antiretroviral therapy in people with HIV. The repertoire was sequenced with immunoSEQ multiplex PCR; TCRdb's copy has only in-frame clones and lacks some. The sample has tens of thousands of clones, about 86% seen once. The sample was unsorted PBMCs, taken 0.8 years after starting antiretroviral therapy. The receptors shown here come from a woman aged 18-29 years with HIV. The CDR3 runs from the conserved cysteine through the conserved F or W. The order of the fields is V gene, CDR3 protein.

V gene: TRBV12-5
CDR3 protein: CASGLTAGDTYGYTF

V gene: TRBV13
CDR3 protein: CASGPWGRELHTQYF

V gene: TRBV7-6
CDR3 protein: CASSPQRAGGTEKLFF

V gene: TRBV18
CDR3 protein: CASAPRVRADDEQYF

V gene: TRBV7-6
CDR3 protein: CASSLVVGPQETQYF

V gene: TRBV14
CDR3 protein: CASSQVGGTEAFF

V gene: TRBV19
CDR3 protein: CASTTTGNTEAFF

V gene: TRBV5-1
CDR3 protein: CASSLVQGLLGTEAFF

V gene: TRBV11-3
CDR3 protein: CASSPGGGRGVLGNTIYF

V gene: TRBV4-3
CDR3 protein: CASSQDRVSSGNTIYF

V gene: TRBV6-7
CDR3 protein: CASSSPRGHSNQPQHF

V gene: TRBV15
CDR3 protein: CATSRVSGANTGELFF

V gene: TRBV27
CDR3 protein: CASSLSGSNYGYTF

V gene: TRBV7-8
CDR3 protein: CASSLNIQGVRDGPYGYTF

V gene: TRBV5-6
CDR3 protein: CASSLTGSGNQPQHF

V gene: TRBV7-3
CDR3 protein: CASSARTSGTDTQYF

V gene: TRBV6-1
CDR3 protein: CASSEHKSDRGFGYTF

V gene: TRBV7-9
CDR3 protein: CASSLKDTRLDYGYTF

V gene: TRBV28
CDR3 protein: CARMTEYQETQYF